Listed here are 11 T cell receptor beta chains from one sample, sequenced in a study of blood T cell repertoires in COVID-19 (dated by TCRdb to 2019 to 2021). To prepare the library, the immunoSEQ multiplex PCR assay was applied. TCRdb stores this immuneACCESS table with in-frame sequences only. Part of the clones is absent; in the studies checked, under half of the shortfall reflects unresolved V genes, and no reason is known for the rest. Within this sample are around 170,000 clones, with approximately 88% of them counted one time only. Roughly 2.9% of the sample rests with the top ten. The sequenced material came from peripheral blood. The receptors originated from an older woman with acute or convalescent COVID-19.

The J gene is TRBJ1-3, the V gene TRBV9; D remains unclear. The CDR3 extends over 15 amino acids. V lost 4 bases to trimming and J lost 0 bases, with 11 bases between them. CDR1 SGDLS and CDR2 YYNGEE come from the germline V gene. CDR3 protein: CASSPGSFSGNTIYF. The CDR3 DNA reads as TGTGCCAGCAGCCCCGGGAGCTTCTCTGGAAACACCATATATTTT.

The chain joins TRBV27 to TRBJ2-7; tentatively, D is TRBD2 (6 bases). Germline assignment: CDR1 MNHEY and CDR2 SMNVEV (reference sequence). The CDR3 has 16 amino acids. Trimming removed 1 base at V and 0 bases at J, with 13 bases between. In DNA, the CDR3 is TGTGCCAGCAGTTTATTGGGGGGTCCGAGCTCCTACGAGCAGTACTTC. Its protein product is CASSLLGGPSSYEQYF.

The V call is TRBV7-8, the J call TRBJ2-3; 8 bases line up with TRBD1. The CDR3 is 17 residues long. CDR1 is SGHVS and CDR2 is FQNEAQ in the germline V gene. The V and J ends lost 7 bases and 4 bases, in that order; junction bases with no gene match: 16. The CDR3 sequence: CASTSYVGAGGADTQYF. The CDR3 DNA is TGTGCCAGCACCTCTTATGTCGGGGCAGGGGGCGCAGATACGCAGTATTTT.

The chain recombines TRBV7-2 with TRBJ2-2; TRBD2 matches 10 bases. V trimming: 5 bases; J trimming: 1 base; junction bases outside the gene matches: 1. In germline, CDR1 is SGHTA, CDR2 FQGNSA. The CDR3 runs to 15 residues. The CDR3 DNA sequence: TGTGCCAGCAGCCCTAGCGGGGGGAACACCGGGGAGCTGTTTTTT. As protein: CASSPSGGNTGELFF.

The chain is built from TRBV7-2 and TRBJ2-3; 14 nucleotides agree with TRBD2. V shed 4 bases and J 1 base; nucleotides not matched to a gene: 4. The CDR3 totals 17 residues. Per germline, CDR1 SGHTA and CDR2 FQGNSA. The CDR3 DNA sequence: TGTGCCAGCAGCTCACCGGGACTAGCGGGGGGCACAGATACGCAGTATTTT. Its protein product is CASSSPGLAGGTDTQYF.

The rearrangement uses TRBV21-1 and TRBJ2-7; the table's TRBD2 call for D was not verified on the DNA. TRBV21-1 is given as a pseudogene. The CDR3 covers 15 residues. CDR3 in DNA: TGTGCCAGCAGCACGCTAGCGGCCGGCTCCTACGAGCAGTACTTC. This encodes CASSTLAAGSYEQYF.

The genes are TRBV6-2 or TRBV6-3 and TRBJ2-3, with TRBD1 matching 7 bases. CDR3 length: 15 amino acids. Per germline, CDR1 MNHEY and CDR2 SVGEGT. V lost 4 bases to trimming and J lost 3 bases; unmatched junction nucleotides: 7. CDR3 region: CASSFEGAPTDTQYF. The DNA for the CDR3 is TGTGCCAGCAGTTTTGAGGGGGCGCCGACAGATACGCAGTATTTT.

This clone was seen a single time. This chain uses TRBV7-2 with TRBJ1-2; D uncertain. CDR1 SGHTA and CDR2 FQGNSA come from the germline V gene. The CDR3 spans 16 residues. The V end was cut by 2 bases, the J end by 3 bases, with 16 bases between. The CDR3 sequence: CASSLNPRGGDYGYTF. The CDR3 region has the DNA TGTGCCAGCAGCTTAAACCCCAGAGGAGGCGACTATGGCTACACCTTC.

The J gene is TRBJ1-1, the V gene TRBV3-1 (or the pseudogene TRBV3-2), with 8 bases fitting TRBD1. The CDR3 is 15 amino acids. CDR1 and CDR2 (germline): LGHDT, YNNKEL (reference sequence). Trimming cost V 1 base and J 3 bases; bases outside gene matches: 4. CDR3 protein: CASSQGTGWHTEAFF. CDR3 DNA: TGTGCCAGCAGCCAAGGGACAGGGTGGCACACTGAAGCTTTCTTT.

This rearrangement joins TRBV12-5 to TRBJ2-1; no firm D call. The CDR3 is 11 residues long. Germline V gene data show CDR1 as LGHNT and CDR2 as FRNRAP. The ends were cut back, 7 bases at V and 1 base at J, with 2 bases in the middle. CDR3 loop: CASASYNEQFF. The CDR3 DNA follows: TGTGCTAGTGCATCCTACAATGAGCAGTTCTTC.

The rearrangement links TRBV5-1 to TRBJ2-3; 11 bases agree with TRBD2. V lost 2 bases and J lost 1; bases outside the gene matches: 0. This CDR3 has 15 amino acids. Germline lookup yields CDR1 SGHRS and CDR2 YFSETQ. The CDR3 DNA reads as TGCGCCAGCAGCTTTAGCGGGGGGGGCACAGATACGCAGTATTTT. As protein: CASSFSGGGTDTQYF.